These T cell receptor beta chains were read from a single sample in a study of blood T cell repertoires in COVID-19. Profiled with immunoSEQ multiplex PCR; TCRdb holds only in-frame clones, not every one. The sample carries about 140,000 clones, 76% recorded once. The sequenced sample consisted of peripheral blood. Every receptor here comes from a woman over 75 with active or convalescent COVID-19. CDR3s include the opening cysteine and the closing phenylalanine or tryptophan. A D gene is named only where the DNA matches it firmly. The size of a clone is reported for some rows only, either as once, few or many, or as a class for expanded clones.

>TRBJ2-2|TRBV9|TRBD2|NA
CASSLHLAVAGNTGELFF
TGTGCCAGCAGCCTTCACTTGGCGGTAGCGGGGAACACCGGGGAGCTGTTTTTT
>TRBJ2-1|TRBV12-3/TRBV12-4|TRBD1|NA
CASSGTGGGQFF
TGTGCCAGCAGCGGGACAGGGGGCGGCCAGTTCTTC
>TRBJ2-3|TRBV5-6|NA|NA
CASSLESVTQYF
TGTGCCAGCAGCTTGGAAAGCGTTACGCAGTATTTT
>TRBJ2-2|TRBV5-1|NA|NA
CASSLLVAGELFF
TGCGCCAGCAGCTTGTTGGTGGCTGGGGAGCTGTTTTTT
>TRBJ1-5|TRBV23-1|TRBD1|once
CASSQSTGASNQPQHF
TGCGCCAGCAGTCAATCGACAGGGGCTAGCAATCAGCCCCAGCATTTT
>TRBJ1-2|TRBV2|NA|NA
CASAQTDLLYGYTF
TGTGCCAGCGCACAAACAGACCTGCTCTATGGCTACACCTTC
>TRBJ1-3|TRBV5-6|NA|NA
CASSLGTPVAGNTIYF
TGTGCCAGCAGCTTGGGGACTCCGGTGGCTGGAAACACCATATATTTT
>TRBJ1-4|TRBV3-1/TRBV3-2|NA|NA
CASKDSLLGGEKLFF
TGTGCCAGTAAGGACAGCCTACTAGGCGGTGAAAAACTGTTTTTT
>TRBJ1-5|TRBV5-5|NA|NA
CASSLGQVGNQPQHF
TGTGCCAGCAGCTTGGGTCAGGTGGGCAATCAGCCCCAGCATTTT
>TRBJ1-3|TRBV5-8|NA|NA
CASSYKDSQRNTIYF
TGTGCCAGCAGCTATAAGGACAGTCAGAGAAACACCATATATTTT
>TRBJ1-5|TRBV9|NA|NA
CASSATGYSNQPQHF
TGTGCCAGCAGCGCGACAGGTTATAGCAATCAGCCCCAGCATTTT